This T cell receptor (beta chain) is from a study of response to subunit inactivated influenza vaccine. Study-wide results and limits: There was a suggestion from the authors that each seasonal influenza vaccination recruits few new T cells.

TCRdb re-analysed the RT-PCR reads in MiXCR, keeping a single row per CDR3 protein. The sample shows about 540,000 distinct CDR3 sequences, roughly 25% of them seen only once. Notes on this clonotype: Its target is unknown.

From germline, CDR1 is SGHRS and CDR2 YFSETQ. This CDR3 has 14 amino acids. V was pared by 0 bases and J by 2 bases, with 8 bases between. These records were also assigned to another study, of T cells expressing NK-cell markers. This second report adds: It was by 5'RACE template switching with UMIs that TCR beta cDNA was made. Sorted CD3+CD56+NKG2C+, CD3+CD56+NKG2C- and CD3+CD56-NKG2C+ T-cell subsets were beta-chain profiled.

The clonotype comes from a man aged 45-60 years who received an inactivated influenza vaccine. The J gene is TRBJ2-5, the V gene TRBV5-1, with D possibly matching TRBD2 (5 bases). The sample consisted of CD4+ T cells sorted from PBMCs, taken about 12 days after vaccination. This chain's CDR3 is CASSLGGWQETQYF. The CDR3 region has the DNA TGCGCCAGCAGCTTGGGAGGGTGGCAAGAGACCCAGTACTTC.